This entry concerns a single T cell receptor beta chain. The sample belongs to a study of post-analysis software for immune sequencing data. Prepared libraries of TCR beta cDNA carried unique molecular identifiers. TCRdb re-called the PCR reads through MiXCR, storing one row per CDR3 protein. The sample contains about 160,000 distinct CDR3 sequences, around 36% of which appear only once. The specimen comprised blood, sampled after autologous hematopoietic stem cell transplantation. This sequence originates from a girl between 10 and 17 years old with multiple sclerosis.

For the CDR3, the DNA is TGCAGTGCTAAGGCGGGGGACAACGAGCAGTACTTC. Protein product: CSAKAGDNEQYF. The chain couples TRBV20-1 to TRBJ2-7, with a weak D call TRBD2 (7 bases). Germline V gene sequence: CDR1 DFQATT, CDR2 SNEGSKA (reference sequence). The CDR3 runs 12 residues. V gave up 4 bases and J gave up 5 bases, with 12 bases separating them.